This TCR beta chain was profiled in a study of blood T cell repertoires in COVID-19. Study background: Italy, Spain and the United States were the sources of the convalescent and acute COVID-19 samples. Sample material is recorded as cDNA or gDNA derived from T cells, B-cell-depleted T cells, or PBMCs.

Source study methods: Reference gene primer amplification gave estimated nucleated cell counts. This table comes from immunoSEQ multiplex PCR, and its TCRdb copy is limited to in-frame clones, with some not included. The V and J calls and the clone size are those of that table, but D and trimming were determined from the DNA. There are 250,000 or so clones in the sample; about 87% occur only once, and approximately 2.6% lies in the top ten. Germline loops: CDR1 MDHEN, CDR2 SYDVKM. This CDR3 comprises 13 residues. The V end was cut by 6 bases, the J end by 6 bases, with 14 bases between. Specimen: peripheral blood. The chain joins TRBV28 to TRBJ1-2, with D possibly TRBD1 on 6 matching bases. The source of this sequence is a man in his thirties or forties with COVID-19, enrolled during active disease. CDR3 nucleotides: TGTGCCAGCAGGTCAGGGGCTTGGAATGGCTACACCTTC. Translating it yields CASRSGAWNGYTF.